This T cell receptor (beta chain) is drawn from a study of beta chain features in type 1 diabetes. Study-wide results and limits: Patients with Type 1 diabetes showed moderately but significantly shorter TCRB CDR3s in all four CD4+ subsets.

Looked up from germline, CDR1 is SGDLS and CDR2 is YYNGEE. The CDR3 sequence is 15 residues long. V was trimmed by 0 bases and J by 4 bases, leaving 10 bases between them. This clone came up a few times. Its antigen is unknown. Every isolated RNA sample was fully reverse transcribed, so sequencing captured expressed TCRB transcripts. The protocol was immunoSEQ multiplex PCR, while the TCRdb copy is restricted to in-frame clones and leaves out a portion. The sample records some 120,000 clones, 15% to 20% being singletons. The sequenced sample consisted of central memory CD4+ T cells from blood. The source is a young man with type 1 diabetes. The chain combines TRBV9 with TRBJ2-2, with D unclear. The CDR3 loop is CASSVEHSRTGELFF. The DNA for the CDR3 is TGTGCCAGCAGCGTAGAACACAGTCGCACCGGGGAGCTGTTTTTT.